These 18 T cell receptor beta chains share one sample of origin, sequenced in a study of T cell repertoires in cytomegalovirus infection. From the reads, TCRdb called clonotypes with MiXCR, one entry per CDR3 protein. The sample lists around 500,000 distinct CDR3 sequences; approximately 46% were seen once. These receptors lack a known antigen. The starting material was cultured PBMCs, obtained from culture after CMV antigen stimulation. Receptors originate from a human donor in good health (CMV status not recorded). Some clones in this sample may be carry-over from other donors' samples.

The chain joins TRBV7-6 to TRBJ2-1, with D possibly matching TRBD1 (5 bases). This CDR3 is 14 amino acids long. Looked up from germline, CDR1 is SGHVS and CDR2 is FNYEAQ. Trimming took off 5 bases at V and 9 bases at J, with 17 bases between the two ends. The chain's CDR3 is CASSDPRRASEQFF. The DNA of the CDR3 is TGTGCCAGCAGCGACCCCCGCAGGGCAAGTGAGCAGTTCTTC.

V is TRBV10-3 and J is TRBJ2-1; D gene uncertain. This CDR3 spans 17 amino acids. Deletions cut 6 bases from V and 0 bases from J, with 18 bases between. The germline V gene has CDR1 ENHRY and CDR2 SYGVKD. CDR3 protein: CAISPSSGDSSYNEQFF. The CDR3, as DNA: TGTGCCATCAGCCCGAGCAGTGGGGATAGCTCCTACAATGAGCAGTTCTTC.

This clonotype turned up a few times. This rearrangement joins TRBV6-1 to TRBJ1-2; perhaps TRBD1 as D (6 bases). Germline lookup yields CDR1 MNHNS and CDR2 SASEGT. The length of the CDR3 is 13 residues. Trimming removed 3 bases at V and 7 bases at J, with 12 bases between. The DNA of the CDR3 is TGTGCCAGCAGTGAGAACAGGGTGGCTGGCTACACCTTC. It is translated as CASSENRVAGYTF.

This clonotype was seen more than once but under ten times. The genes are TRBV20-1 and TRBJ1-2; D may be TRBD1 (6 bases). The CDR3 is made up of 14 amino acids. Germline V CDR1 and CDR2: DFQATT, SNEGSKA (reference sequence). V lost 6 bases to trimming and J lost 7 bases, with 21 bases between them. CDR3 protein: CSATDPRGFSGYTF. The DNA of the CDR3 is TGCAGTGCGACAGATCCGAGGGGGTTTAGTGGCTACACCTTC.

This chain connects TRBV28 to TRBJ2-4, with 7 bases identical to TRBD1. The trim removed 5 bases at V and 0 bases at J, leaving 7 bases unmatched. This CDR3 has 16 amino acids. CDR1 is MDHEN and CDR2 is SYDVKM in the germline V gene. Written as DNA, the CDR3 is TGTGCCAGCAGTCCTTGGGACAGCTTAGCCAAAAACATTCAGTACTTC. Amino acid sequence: CASSPWDSLAKNIQYF. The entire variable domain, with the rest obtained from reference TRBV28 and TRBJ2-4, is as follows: DVKVTQSSRYLVKRTGEKVFLECVQDMDHENMFWYRQDPGLGLRLIYFSYDVKMKEKGDIPEGYSVSREKKERFSLILESASTNQTSMYLCASSPWDSLAKNIQYFGAGTRLSVL.

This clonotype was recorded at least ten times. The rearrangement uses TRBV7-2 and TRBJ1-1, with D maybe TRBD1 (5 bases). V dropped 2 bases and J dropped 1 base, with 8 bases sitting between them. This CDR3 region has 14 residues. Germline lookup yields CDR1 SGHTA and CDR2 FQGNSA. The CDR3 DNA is TGTGCCAGCAGCTTATCAAGGGGGAACACTGAAGCTTTCTTT. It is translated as CASSLSRGNTEAFF. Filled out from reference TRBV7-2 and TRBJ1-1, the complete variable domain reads GAGVSQSPSNKVTEKGKDVELRCDPISGHTALYWYRQSLGQGLEFLIYFQGNSAPDKSGLPSDRFSAERTGGSVSTLTIQRTQQEDSAVYLCASSLSRGNTEAFFGQGTRLTVV.

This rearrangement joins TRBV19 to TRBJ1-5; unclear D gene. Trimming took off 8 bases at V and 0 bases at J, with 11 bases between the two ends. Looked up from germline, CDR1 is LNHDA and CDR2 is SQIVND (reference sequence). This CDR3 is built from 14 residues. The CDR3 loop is CASSLVDSNQPQHF. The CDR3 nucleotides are TGTGCCAGTTCATTGGTCGATAGCAATCAGCCCCAGCATTTT.

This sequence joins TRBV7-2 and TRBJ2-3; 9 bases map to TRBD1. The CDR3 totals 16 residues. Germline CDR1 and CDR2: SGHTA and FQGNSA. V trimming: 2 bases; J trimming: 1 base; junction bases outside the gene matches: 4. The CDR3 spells CASSLWTGDRTDTQYF. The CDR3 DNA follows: TGTGCCAGCAGCTTATGGACAGGGGACCGCACAGATACGCAGTATTTT. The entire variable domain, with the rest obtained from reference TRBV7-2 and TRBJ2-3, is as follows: GAGVSQSPSNKVTEKGKDVELRCDPISGHTALYWYRQSLGQGLEFLIYFQGNSAPDKSGLPSDRFSAERTGGSVSTLTIQRTQQEDSAVYLCASSLWTGDRTDTQYFGPGTRLTVL.

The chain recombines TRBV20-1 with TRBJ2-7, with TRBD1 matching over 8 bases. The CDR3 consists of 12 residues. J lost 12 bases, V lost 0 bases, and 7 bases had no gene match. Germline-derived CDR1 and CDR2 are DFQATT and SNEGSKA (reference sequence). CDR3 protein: CSARDSRTGWYF. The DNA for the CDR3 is TGCAGTGCTAGAGATTCCAGGACAGGGTGGTACTTC.

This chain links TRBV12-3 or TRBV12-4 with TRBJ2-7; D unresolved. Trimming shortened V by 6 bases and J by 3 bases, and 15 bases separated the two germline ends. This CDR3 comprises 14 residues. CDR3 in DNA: TGTGCCAGCAGAACCGGAGACATTCTCTACGAGCAGTACTTC. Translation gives CASRTGDILYEQYF.

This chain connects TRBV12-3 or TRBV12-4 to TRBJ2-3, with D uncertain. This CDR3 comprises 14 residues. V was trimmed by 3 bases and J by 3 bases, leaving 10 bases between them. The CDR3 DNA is TGTGCCAGCAGTTTGGTTGTGAAGACAGATACGCAGTATTTT. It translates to CASSLVVKTDTQYF.

CDR3 nucleotides: TGTGCCAGCAGCTTAGTGCCGGCCGCCGGGAACATGAACACTGAAGCTTTCTTT. Its translation is CASSLVPAAGNMNTEAFF. The chain couples TRBV7-6 to TRBJ1-1; D gene ambiguous. Germline lookup yields CDR1 SGHVS and CDR2 FNYEAQ. This CDR3 contains 18 residues. Trimming pared 1 base from V and 0 bases from J, leaving 18 bases between.

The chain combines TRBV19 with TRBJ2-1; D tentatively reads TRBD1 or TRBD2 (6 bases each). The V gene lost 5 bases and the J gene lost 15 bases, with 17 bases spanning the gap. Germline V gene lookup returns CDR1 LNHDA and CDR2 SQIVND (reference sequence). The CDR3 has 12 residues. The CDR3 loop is CASSPIGGYRFF. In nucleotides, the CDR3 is TGTGCCAGTAGTCCAATAGGGGGGTATCGGTTCTTC.

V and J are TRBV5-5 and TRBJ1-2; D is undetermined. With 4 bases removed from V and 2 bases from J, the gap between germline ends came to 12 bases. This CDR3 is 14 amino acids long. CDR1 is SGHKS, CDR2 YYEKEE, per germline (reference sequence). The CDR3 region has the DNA TGTGCCAGCAGCCGGGCCGGGGAAAACTATGGCTACACCTTC. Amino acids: CASSRAGENYGYTF. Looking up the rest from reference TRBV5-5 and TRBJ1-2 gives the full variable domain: DAGVTQSPTHLIKTRGQQVTLRCSPISGHKSVSWYQQVLGQGPQFIFQYYEKEERGRGNFPDRFSARQFPNYSSELNVNALLLGDSALYLCASSRAGENYGYTFGSGTRLTVV.

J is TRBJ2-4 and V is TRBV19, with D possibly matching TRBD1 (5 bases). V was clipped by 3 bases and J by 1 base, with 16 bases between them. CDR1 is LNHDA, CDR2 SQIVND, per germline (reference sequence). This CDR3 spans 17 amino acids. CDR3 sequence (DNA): TGTGCCAGTAGTATGGGATTACAGGAGCTGGCCAAAAACATTCAGTACTTC. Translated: CASSMGLQELAKNIQYF.

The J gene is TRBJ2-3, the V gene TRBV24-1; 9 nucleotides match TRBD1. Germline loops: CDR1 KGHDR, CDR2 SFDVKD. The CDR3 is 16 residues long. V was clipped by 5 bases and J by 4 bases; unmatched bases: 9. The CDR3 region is CATSVVGQGPADTQYF. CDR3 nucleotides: TGTGCCACCAGTGTGGTGGGACAGGGACCCGCAGATACGCAGTATTTT.

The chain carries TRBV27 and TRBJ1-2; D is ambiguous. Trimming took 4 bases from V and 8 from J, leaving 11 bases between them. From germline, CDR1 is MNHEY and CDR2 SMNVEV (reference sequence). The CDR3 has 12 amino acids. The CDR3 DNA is TGTGCCAGCAGTTCTCGGCCGAGGGGCTACACCTTC. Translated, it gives CASSSRPRGYTF.

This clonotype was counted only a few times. CDR3 sequence: CASSFQGVDQPQHF. CDR3 coding DNA: TGTGCCAGCAGTTTCCAGGGGGTGGATCAGCCCCAGCATTTT. This chain connects TRBV12-3 or TRBV12-4 to TRBJ1-5; TRBD1 agrees at 7 bases. With V trimmed by 3 bases and J by 5 bases, 4 bases remained unmatched. This CDR3 is 14 amino acids long.